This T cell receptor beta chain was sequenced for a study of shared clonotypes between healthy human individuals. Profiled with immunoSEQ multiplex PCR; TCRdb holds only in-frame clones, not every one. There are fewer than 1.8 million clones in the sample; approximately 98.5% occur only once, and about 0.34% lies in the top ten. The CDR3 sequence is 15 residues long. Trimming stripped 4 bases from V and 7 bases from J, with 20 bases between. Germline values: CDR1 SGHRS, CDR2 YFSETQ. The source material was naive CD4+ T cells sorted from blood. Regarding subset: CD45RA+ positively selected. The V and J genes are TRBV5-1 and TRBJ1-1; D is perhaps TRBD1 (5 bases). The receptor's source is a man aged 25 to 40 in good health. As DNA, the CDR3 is TGCGCCAGCAGCAGAACTTCAGGGATTGGGGATGAAGCTTTCTTT. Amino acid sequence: CASSRTSGIGDEAFF.